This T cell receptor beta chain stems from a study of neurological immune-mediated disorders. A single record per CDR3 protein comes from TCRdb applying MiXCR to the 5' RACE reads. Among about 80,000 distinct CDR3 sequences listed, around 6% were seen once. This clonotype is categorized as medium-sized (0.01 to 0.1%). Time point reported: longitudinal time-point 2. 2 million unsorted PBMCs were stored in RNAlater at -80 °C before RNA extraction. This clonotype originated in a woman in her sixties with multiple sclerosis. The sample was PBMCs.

CDR3 nucleotides: TGTGCCAGCAACCCAACAGGGTTTGATGAGCAGTTCTTC. It is translated as CASNPTGFDEQFF. The chain recombines TRBV27 with TRBJ2-1; tentatively, D is TRBD1 (6 bases). Germline CDR1 reads MNHEY; CDR2 reads SMNVEV (reference sequence). Trimming shortened V by 7 bases and J by 8 bases, and 15 bases separated the two germline ends. The CDR3 runs to 13 residues.